Listed here are 8 T cell receptor beta chains from one sample, sequenced in a study of blood T cell repertoires in COVID-19. Assay: immunoSEQ multiplex PCR; the TCRdb copy retains only in-frame clones and omits some. The sample lists approximately 530,000 clones; roughly nine tenths were seen once. Sequencing was carried out using peripheral blood. These receptors came from a woman aged 45-65 years with COVID-19, enrolled during active disease.

V gene TRBV7-2 combines with J gene TRBJ1-2; D not resolved. The CDR3 is 13 amino acids. Trimming cost V 5 bases and J 2 bases, with 9 bases left between them. From germline, CDR1 is SGHTA and CDR2 FQGNSA. CDR3 region: CASSRGRNYGYTF. CDR3 bases: TGTGCCAGCAGCAGAGGCCGGAACTATGGCTACACCTTC.

V is TRBV28 and J is TRBJ2-7; 8 bases are shared with TRBD1. Per germline, CDR1 MDHEN and CDR2 SYDVKM. Trimming at V came to 5 bases and at J to 0 bases, leaving 6 bases not matched to a gene. The CDR3 spans 15 residues. The CDR3 sequence: CASSPGGGFSYEQYF. Written as DNA, the CDR3 is TGTGCCAGCAGTCCAGGGGGCGGGTTCTCCTACGAGCAGTACTTC.

This chain connects TRBV9 to TRBJ2-3; tentative D call: TRBD2 (5 bases). This CDR3 is 15 amino acids long. CDR1 and CDR2 (germline): SGDLS, YYNGEE. With 4 bases removed from V and 1 base from J, the gap between germline ends came to 13 bases. CDR3 loop: CASSMSGRGTDTQYF. The CDR3 DNA is TGTGCCAGCAGCATGAGTGGGCGGGGCACAGATACGCAGTATTTT. The whole variable domain, remainder taken from reference TRBV9 and TRBJ2-3, is DSGVTQTPKHLITATGQRVTLRCSPRSGDLSVYWYQQSLDQGLQFLIQYYNGEERAKGNILERFSAQQFPDLHSELNLSSLELGDSALYFCASSMSGRGTDTQYFGPGTRLTVL.

V gene TRBV5-6 combines with J gene TRBJ2-2, with a possible D match to TRBD2 (5 bases). Germline V gene data show CDR1 as SGHDT and CDR2 as YYEEEE. This CDR3 contains 16 residues. Trimming took off 0 bases at V and 4 bases at J, with 13 bases between the two ends. The CDR3: CASSLGLSGSTGELFF. CDR3 nucleotide sequence: TGTGCCAGCAGCTTGGGGCTTAGTGGGAGCACCGGGGAGCTGTTTTTT.

This chain connects TRBV27 to TRBJ1-2, with a possible D match to TRBD1 (6 bases). Germline CDR1 MNHEY, CDR2 SMNVEV (reference sequence). The V end was cut by 6 bases, the J end by 5 bases, with 13 bases between. The CDR3 is 13 residues long. Written as DNA, the CDR3 is TGTGCCAGCAGGGGAAGGGGGGGTTATGGCTACACCTTC. This sequence encodes CASRGRGGYGYTF.

CDR3 sequence: CASSPGTGGTGELFF. The CDR3 nucleotides read TGCGCCAGCAGCCCCGGGACAGGGGGCACCGGGGAGCTGTTTTTT. The V call is TRBV5-1, the J call TRBJ2-2; 11 bases are a match to TRBD1. The CDR3 contains 15 residues. Germline V gene sequence: CDR1 SGHRS, CDR2 YFSETQ. Trimming at V came to 4 bases and at J to 4 bases, leaving 3 bases not matched to a gene.

This chain connects TRBV7-2 to TRBJ1-2, with 8 bases identical to TRBD1. The CDR3 has 15 amino acids. CDR1 is SGHTA and CDR2 is FQGNSA in the germline V gene. J lost 0 bases, V lost 5 bases, and 5 bases had no gene match. The CDR3 coding sequence is TGTGCCAGCAGCACCAGGACAGGGTCTAACTATGGCTACACCTTC. Translation gives CASSTRTGSNYGYTF. Looking up the rest from reference TRBV7-2 and TRBJ1-2 gives the full variable domain: GAGVSQSPSNKVTEKGKDVELRCDPISGHTALYWYRQSLGQGLEFLIYFQGNSAPDKSGLPSDRFSAERTGGSVSTLTIQRTQQEDSAVYLCASSTRTGSNYGYTFGSGTRLTVV.

The rearrangement uses TRBV29-1 and TRBJ2-5; the match to TRBD2 covers 7 bases. CDR3 size: 14 residues. Germline CDR1 reads SQVTM; CDR2 reads ANQGSEA. V gave up 5 bases and J gave up 4 bases; unmatched junction bases: 10. This CDR3 is CSVKWWGEGETQYF. DNA for the CDR3: TGCAGCGTTAAATGGTGGGGGGAGGGAGAGACCCAGTACTTC.